One and the same sample provided the 22 T cell receptor beta chains below, sequenced in a study of CD8 T cells in ankylosing spondylitis. Each CDR3 protein gets one entry after TCRdb re-called the 5' RACE reads with MiXCR. The sample has 250,000 to 300,000 distinct CDR3 sequences, 15% to 25% seen once. Input material: blood, either unsorted or a sorted T cell fraction (not recorded which). These receptors were taken from a male donor with ankylosing spondylitis or in good health (not recorded which).

The chain has TRBV5-1 and TRBJ1-2; 7 bases line up with TRBD1. This CDR3 has 17 residues. The germline V gene encodes CDR1 SGHRS and CDR2 YFSETQ. V shed 0 bases, J shed 8 bases, and the junction held 16 bases outside the gene matches. CDR3 in amino acids: CASSLDRGRAFSFGYTF. In DNA, the CDR3 is TGCGCCAGCAGCTTGGACAGGGGTCGCGCCTTTTCGTTCGGCTACACCTTC.

The chain couples TRBV20-1 to TRBJ2-7; D is ambiguous. There are 11 residues in the CDR3. Germline V gene lookup returns CDR1 DFQATT and CDR2 SNEGSKA (reference sequence). V was shortened by 5 bases and J by 2 bases, with 7 bases between the two germline ends. DNA of the CDR3: TGCAGTGCTTACGACACCTACGAGCAGTACGTC. Amino acids: CSAYDTYEQYV.

The sample holds a few counts of this clonotype. The CDR3 sequence: CASKILGAKGDTQYF. CDR3 in DNA: TGCGCCAGCAAAATCTTAGGGGCAAAAGGCGATACGCAGTATTTT. V is TRBV5-1 and J is TRBJ2-3, with a tentative D call TRBD1 (5 bases). V was trimmed by 6 bases and J by 6 bases, leaving 20 bases between them. The CDR3 loop spans 15 amino acids. Germline assignment: CDR1 SGHRS and CDR2 YFSETQ.

The V call is TRBV19, the J call TRBJ2-5; 7 bases are a match to TRBD1. The V and J ends lost 5 bases and 2 bases, in that order; junction bases with no gene match: 2. Germline CDR1 reads LNHDA; CDR2 reads SQIVND (reference sequence). The CDR3 runs to 13 residues. CDR3 region: CASSGTAQETQYF. In DNA, the CDR3 is TGTGCCAGTAGTGGGACAGCTCAAGAGACCCAGTACTTC.

The V call is TRBV5-1, the J call TRBJ2-6; D is unclear. V shed 3 bases and J shed 2 bases, with 9 bases lying between them. The CDR3 is made up of 15 amino acids. CDR1 is SGHRS, CDR2 YFSETQ, per germline. Here the CDR3 DNA reads TGCGCCAGCAGCTCGGAAGGGACTGGGGCCAACGTCCTGACTTTC. Translating it yields CASSSEGTGANVLTF.

V usage is TRBV6-5 and J usage is TRBJ2-3; TRBD2 agrees at 12 bases. The CDR3 length is 16 residues. The germline gives CDR1 MNHEY, CDR2 SVGAGI. After removal of 2 bases from V and 4 bases from J, the junction contained 4 bases not matched to a gene. CDR3 sequence reads: CASSYASGRAADTQYF. The CDR3 DNA sequence: TGTGCCAGCAGTTACGCTAGCGGGAGGGCCGCAGATACGCAGTATTTT.

The V and J genes are TRBV5-1 and TRBJ1-2, with D unresolved. Germline assignment: CDR1 SGHRS and CDR2 YFSETQ. This CDR3 contains 13 residues. The V end lost 6 bases, the J end lost 2 bases, and 11 bases lay between the germline ends. The CDR3 nucleotides read TGCGCCAGCAAGCCCGGGATCAACTATGGCTACACCTTC. Its translation: CASKPGINYGYTF.

A few counts support this clonotype. The chain links TRBV9 to TRBJ2-5, with 8 bases aligning to TRBD2. Germline lookup yields CDR1 SGDLS and CDR2 YYNGEE. V lost 4 bases and J lost 3; bases outside the gene matches: 5. This CDR3 comprises 14 residues. The chain's CDR3 is CASSRGGTEETQYF. CDR3 nucleotides: TGTGCCAGCAGCCGGGGGGGGACCGAAGAGACCCAGTACTTC.

The V gene is TRBV12-3 or TRBV12-4, the J gene TRBJ2-1; no clear D gene. V lost 7 bases to trimming and J lost 2 bases, with 9 bases between them. The CDR3 spans 13 residues. The CDR3 region has the DNA TGTGCCAGCACCACGACTCCCTACAATGAGCAGTTCTTC. The encoded protein is CASTTTPYNEQFF.

The genes are TRBV12-3 or TRBV12-4 and TRBJ2-1, with 10 bases fitting TRBD2. V dropped 6 bases and J dropped 6; count of bases not matched to a gene: 8. The CDR3 contains 15 residues. Here the CDR3 reads CASSPSGRAGNEQFF. The CDR3 DNA sequence: TGTGCCAGCAGCCCGAGCGGGAGGGCGGGCAATGAGCAGTTCTTC.

The chain links TRBV24-1 to TRBJ2-3; 8 bases map to TRBD1. Germline V gene sequence: CDR1 KGHDR, CDR2 SFDVKD. Trimming at V came to 9 bases and at J to 4 bases, leaving 11 bases not matched to a gene. The CDR3 is made up of 15 amino acids. CDR3 in DNA: TGTGCCACCCATATTACAGGGGGGCACCCAGATACGCAGTATTTT. Amino acids: CATHITGGHPDTQYF.

The chain combines TRBV12-3 or TRBV12-4 with TRBJ1-5; 10 bases match TRBD1. V was pared by 4 bases and J by 4 bases, with 10 bases of the junction left unmatched. CDR3 length equals 17 residues. CDR3 sequence reads: CASSSQPGTGANQPQHF. The CDR3 DNA sequence: TGTGCCAGCAGTTCCCAACCCGGGACAGGGGCAAATCAGCCCCAGCATTTT.

The table lists this clonotype with many counts. This chain links TRBV15 with TRBJ2-2; 7 positions agree with TRBD1. The CDR3 is 12 amino acids. The ends lost 9 bases at V and 6 bases at J; junction bases unmatched: 4. The germline V gene encodes CDR1 LNHNV and CDR2 YYDKDF (reference sequence). The CDR3 protein is CATQGIAGELFF. Written as DNA, the CDR3 is TGTGCCACACAGGGGATCGCCGGGGAGCTGTTTTTT.

The V call is TRBV20-1, the J call TRBJ2-1; D might be TRBD2 (5 bases). Per the germline V gene, CDR1 is DFQATT and CDR2 is SNEGSKA (reference sequence). V shed 1 base and J shed 9 bases, with 13 bases lying between them. The CDR3 is made up of 13 amino acids. CDR3 bases: TGCAGTGCTAGAGTTAGCGTTAGTATTGAGCAGTTCTTC. Translated, it gives CSARVSVSIEQFF.

This clonotype was found a few times. The chain carries TRBV5-1 and TRBJ2-5; TRBD1 matches at 10 bases. V shed 3 bases and J 3 bases; nucleotides not matched to a gene: 5. The CDR3 covers 15 residues. Germline V gene sequence: CDR1 SGHRS, CDR2 YFSETQ. The DNA of the CDR3 is TGCGCCAGCAGCTATAGGACAGGGGGAGAAGAGACCCAGTACTTC. Its translation: CASSYRTGGEETQYF. Full variable domain (outside the CDR3, taken from reference TRBV5-1 and TRBJ2-5): KAGVTQTPRYLIKTRGQQVTLSCSPISGHRSVSWYQQTPGQGLQFLFEYFSETQRNKGNFPGRFSGRQFSNSRSEMNVSTLELGDSALYLCASSYRTGGEETQYFGPGTRLLVL.

The chain links TRBV5-1 to TRBJ2-3, with D tentatively TRBD2 (5 bases). The V gene lost 4 bases and the J gene lost 8 bases, with 11 bases spanning the gap. There are 12 residues in the CDR3. CDR1 and CDR2 from the germline V gene are SGHRS and YFSETQ. The CDR3 sequence is CASSQERSTQYF. The CDR3 DNA sequence: TGCGCCAGCAGCCAAGAGCGGTCTACGCAGTATTTT.

This clonotype came up a few times. This rearrangement joins TRBV7-2 to TRBJ2-1; 9 nucleotides agree with TRBD2. This CDR3 region has 20 residues. V was pared by 0 bases and J by 0 bases, with 12 bases of the junction left unmatched. Germline CDR1 reads SGHTA; CDR2 reads FQGNSA. CDR3 residues: CASSLAGLAGLPRSYNEQFF. The DNA of the CDR3 is TGTGCCAGCAGCTTAGCGGGCCTAGCGGGGTTACCTCGCTCCTACAATGAGCAGTTCTTC.

This clonotype has more than one count but fewer than ten. The rearrangement uses TRBV7-8 and TRBJ2-1, with D maybe TRBD1 (6 bases). The CDR3 sequence is 14 residues long. V was trimmed by 9 bases and J by 9 bases, leaving 21 bases between them. Germline CDR1 is SGHVS and CDR2 is FQNEAQ. The CDR3 spells CASCSMGAAGEQFF. CDR3 nucleotide sequence: TGTGCCAGTTGCTCCATGGGGGCTGCGGGTGAGCAGTTCTTC.

This clonotype was recorded a few times. V usage is TRBV5-5 and J usage is TRBJ1-1; D is possibly TRBD1 (5 bases). The CDR3 extends over 14 amino acids. Trimming left V 2 bases short and J 3 bases short, with 11 bases between. CDR1 is SGHKS, CDR2 YYEKEE, per germline (reference sequence). DNA of the CDR3: TGTGCCAGCAGCTTAAGGGGCTGGGACACTGAAGCTTTCTTT. This gives the protein CASSLRGWDTEAFF. Complete variable domain (other parts from reference TRBV5-5 and TRBJ1-1): DAGVTQSPTHLIKTRGQQVTLRCSPISGHKSVSWYQQVLGQGPQFIFQYYEKEERGRGNFPDRFSARQFPNYSSELNVNALLLGDSALYLCASSLRGWDTEAFFGQGTRLTVV.

This chain uses TRBV18 with TRBJ2-7; TRBD1 matches at 9 bases. J lost 0 bases, V lost 2 bases, and 2 bases had no gene match. CDR1 KGHSH and CDR2 LQKENI come from the germline V gene. The CDR3 runs to 15 residues. CDR3 DNA sequence: TGTGCCAGCTCACCAGGGACAGGGACCTCCTACGAGCAGTACGTC. It encodes CASSPGTGTSYEQYV.

This clonotype was seen more than once but under ten times. The V gene is TRBV9, the J gene TRBJ2-3, with 9 nucleotides matching TRBD2. Trimming cost V 4 bases and J 6 bases; bases outside gene matches: 6. CDR3 length equals 14 residues. The V gene's germline CDR1 is SGDLS and CDR2 YYNGEE. CDR3 coding DNA: TGTGCCAGCAGCTTGGGACTAGCCCCGGATACGCAGTATTTT. Encoded protein: CASSLGLAPDTQYF.

The genes are TRBV6-4 and TRBJ1-1, with D possibly being TRBD1 (6 bases). This CDR3 is 15 amino acids long. Per germline, CDR1 MRHNA and CDR2 SNTAGT. The ends were cut back, 8 bases at V and 4 bases at J, with 20 bases in the middle. The CDR3, as DNA: TGTGCCAGCGGACCCGGGACAACGGATTGCACTGAAGCTTTCTTT. It codes for CASGPGTTDCTEAFF.